A selection of T cell receptor beta chains follows, all from one sample in a study of cytomegalovirus exposure and HLA in healthy donors. Libraries were prepared by immunoSEQ multiplex PCR; TCRdb keeps only in-frame clonotypes and omits some of them. The sample lists fewer than 200,000 clones; over 60% were seen once. The source material was PBMCs. The source of these receptors is a female donor in good health and CMV-seronegative. Each CDR3 is given with its conserved first and last residue. Fields, in order: D gene, clone size, V gene, J gene, CDR3 protein, CDR3 DNA. D genes are given only for firm matches. Clone size is stated in some rows and not others, as once, few, many or a class when expanded.

NA	NA	TRBV29-1	TRBJ2-3	CSVLVTATDTQYF	TGCAGCGTGCTAGTGACGGCCACAGATACGCAGTATTTT
NA	NA	TRBV6-6	TRBJ1-1	CASSLLPNTEAFF	TGTGCCAGCAGCTTACTTCCGAACACTGAAGCTTTCTTT
NA	NA	TRBV27	TRBJ1-1	CASFAHWTEAFF	TGTGCCAGCTTCGCGCACTGGACTGAAGCTTTCTTT
NA	NA	TRBV4-1	TRBJ1-3	CASSQETRGAGNTIYF	TGCGCCAGCAGCCAAGAGACCAGGGGAGCCGGAAACACCATATATTTT
NA	NA	TRBV5-8	TRBJ2-2	CASSPGGQFTGELFF	TGTGCCAGCAGCCCTGGAGGGCAGTTCACCGGGGAGCTGTTTTTT
NA	NA	TRBV2	TRBJ1-5	CASSQDSSNQPQHF	TGTGCCAGCAGTCAAGACAGCTCCAATCAGCCCCAGCATTTT
TRBD2	NA	TRBV7-9	TRBJ2-1	CASSLDRLAGDNEQFF	TGTGCCAGCAGCTTAGATCGGCTAGCGGGAGACAATGAGCAGTTCTTC
NA	NA	TRBV4-3	TRBJ2-2	CASSQVLDSKNTGELFF	TGCGCCAGCAGCCAAGTCCTAGACTCCAAGAACACCGGGGAGCTGTTTTTT
TRBD1	NA	TRBV7-2	TRBJ1-3	CASSLALVRDSGNTIYF	TGTGCCAGCAGCTTAGCCCTCGTGAGGGACAGTGGAAACACCATATATTTT
TRBD2	NA	TRBV5-1	TRBJ2-5	CASSLQAGVRRETQYF	TGCGCCAGCAGCCTCCAAGCGGGAGTCAGAAGAGAGACCCAGTACTTC
TRBD1	once	TRBV6-5	TRBJ1-3	CASSYRQGPSGNTIYF	TGTGCCAGCAGTTACCGACAGGGACCCTCTGGAAACACCATATATTTT
NA	once	TRBV9	TRBJ2-5	CASSFGGTLEETQYF	TGTGCCAGCAGCTTTGGGGGGACCTTAGAGGAGACCCAGTACTTC
TRBD2	once	TRBV6-1	TRBJ2-4	CASRLYTSGIQYF	TGTGCCAGCAGACTTTATACTAGCGGCATTCAGTACTTC
TRBD1	NA	TRBV5-4	TRBJ2-1	CASSARDRVSRNEQFF	TGTGCCAGCAGTGCAAGAGACAGGGTCAGTCGCAATGAGCAGTTCTTC
NA	NA	TRBV7-9	TRBJ1-1	CASSLEGRIEAFF	TGTGCCAGCAGCTTAGAGGGGCGGATTGAAGCTTTCTTT
TRBD1	NA	TRBV5-4	TRBJ1-2	CASSLPGQGIGGYTF	TGTGCCAGCAGCTTACCGGGACAGGGGATCGGCGGCTACACCTTC
NA	once	TRBV19	TRBJ1-4	CASSKGSVYNEKLFF	TGTGCCAGTAGTAAGGGGTCGGTTTATAATGAAAAACTGTTTTTT
NA	few	TRBV7-2	TRBJ2-7	CASSLARGETYEQYF	TGTGCCAGCAGCTTAGCCAGGGGGGAGACCTACGAGCAGTACTTC
NA	NA	TRBV7-9	TRBJ2-1	CASSFGVANEQFF	TGTGCCAGCAGCTTCGGGGTTGCAAATGAGCAGTTCTTC
TRBD2	NA	TRBV18	TRBJ2-5	CASSPLLVAGGTQYF	TGTGCCAGCTCACCTTTACTCGTCGCGGGAGGGACCCAGTACTTC
TRBD1	once	TRBV28	TRBJ2-7	CASTTQGAVHEQYF	TGTGCCAGCACCACACAGGGGGCAGTCCACGAGCAGTACTTC
NA	few	TRBV7-9	TRBJ2-4	CASSFSGRGIDSQYF	TGTGCCAGCAGCTTTAGTGGGAGGGGGATAGACAGTCAGTACTTC
NA	NA	TRBV15	TRBJ2-1	CATSRDREPYNEQFF	TGTGCCACCAGCAGAGACCGGGAACCCTACAATGAGCAGTTCTTC
TRBD1	NA	TRBV2	TRBJ1-4	CASSAGQGFGKLFF	TGTGCCAGCAGTGCGGGACAGGGATTTGGAAAACTGTTTTTT
TRBD2	NA	TRBV28	TRBJ2-1	CASSPSGRRRNEQFF	TGTGCCAGCAGCCCTAGCGGGAGGCGGAGAAATGAGCAGTTCTTC
NA	NA	TRBV7-8	TRBJ2-4	CASSLGRGGARAKNIQYF	TGTGCCAGCAGCTTAGGGAGGGGGGGGGCAAGGGCCAAAAACATTCAGTACTTC
NA	NA	TRBV6-6	TRBJ1-3	CASSSQGRGNTIYF	TGTGCCAGCAGTTCACAGGGACGTGGAAACACCATATATTTT
NA	NA	TRBV9	TRBJ1-2	CASSGGWQGEGYTF	TGTGCCAGCAGTGGGGGGTGGCAGGGAGAAGGCTACACCTTC
TRBD2	NA	TRBV5-1	TRBJ2-5	CASSSLAGLLQETQYF	TGCGCCAGCAGCTCCCTAGCGGGGCTGCTTCAAGAGACCCAGTACTTC
TRBD1	once	TRBV27	TRBJ1-1	CASSKNRGLNTEAFF	TGTGCCAGCAGTAAAAACAGGGGGCTGAACACTGAAGCTTTCTTT
TRBD1	NA	TRBV7-2	TRBJ1-1	CASREGRQGNTEAFF	TGTGCCAGCAGAGAGGGGCGACAGGGGAACACTGAAGCTTTCTTT
TRBD2	NA	TRBV6-1	TRBJ2-3	CASSAGTSGTTSTDTQYF	TGTGCCAGCAGTGCCGGGACTAGCGGGACAACTAGCACAGATACGCAGTATTTT
NA	few	TRBV7-2	TRBJ1-2	CASSLAVTATNYGYTF	TGTGCCAGCAGCTTAGCGGTAACAGCAACTAACTATGGCTACACCTTC
TRBD2	NA	TRBV28	TRBJ2-3	CASTPAGGPPDTQYF	TGTGCCAGCACCCCAGCGGGAGGGCCCCCAGATACGCAGTATTTT
TRBD1	NA	TRBV6-1	TRBJ2-5	CASSDGDSPYGETQYF	TGTGCCAGCAGTGATGGGGACAGCCCCTACGGGGAGACCCAGTACTTC
TRBD2	NA	TRBV28	TRBJ2-1	CARRPAGGTNEQFF	TGTGCCAGGAGGCCAGCGGGAGGGACCAATGAGCAGTTCTTC
TRBD1	NA	TRBV19	TRBJ1-5	CASSIHRDRPYSNQPQHF	TGTGCCAGTAGTATACATCGGGACAGACCTTATAGCAATCAGCCCCAGCATTTT
NA	NA	TRBV6-1	TRBJ2-7	CASREARYEQYF	TGTGCCAGCAGGGAGGCTCGCTACGAGCAGTACTTC
NA	NA	TRBV9	TRBJ2-3	CASSPRLDTQYF	TGTGCCAGCAGCCCTCGTTTGGATACGCAGTATTTT
TRBD1	NA	TRBV2	TRBJ1-4	CASRADRGREKLFF	TGTGCCAGCAGGGCCGACAGGGGGAGAGAAAAACTGTTTTTT
NA	once	TRBV6-5	TRBJ2-7	CARVRPPPYEQYF	TGTGCCAGGGTGAGGCCTCCCCCCTACGAGCAGTACTTC
NA	once	TRBV6-1	TRBJ1-5	CASSDFPGQPQHF	TGTGCCAGCAGTGACTTCCCGGGTCAGCCCCAGCATTTT
NA	few	TRBV7-9	TRBJ2-3	CASSFASSDTQYF	TGTGCCAGCAGCTTCGCGAGTTCAGATACGCAGTATTTT
NA	NA	TRBV6-5	TRBJ1-1	CASIKMSVSAFF	TGTGCCAGCATTAAAATGAGTGTATCAGCTTTCTTT
TRBD1	NA	TRBV25-1	TRBJ2-5	CASSVQGGETQYF	TGTGCCAGCAGTGTACAGGGGGGAGAGACCCAGTACTTC
NA	once	TRBV7-9	TRBJ1-1	CASSPRGGPTEAFF	TGTGCCAGCAGCCCTAGAGGGGGTCCTACTGAAGCTTTCTTT
TRBD1	NA	TRBV10-2	TRBJ1-2	CARPGGRGGYTF	TGCGCCCGTCCAGGGGGCAGGGGTGGCTACACCTTC
NA	few	TRBV27	TRBJ2-1	CASRQAGPRYEQFF	TGTGCCAGCAGGCAGGCGGGTCCTCGCTATGAGCAGTTCTTC
TRBD2	NA	TRBV9	TRBJ2-3	CASSVGGAGTDTQYF	TGTGCCAGCAGCGTCGGGGGGGCAGGCACAGATACGCAGTATTTT
NA	NA	TRBV29-1	TRBJ1-1	CSVEVSSDTGERTNTEAFF	TGCAGCGTTGAAGTTTCCTCGGATACAGGAGAGAGGACGAACACTGAAGCTTTCTTT
TRBD1	NA	TRBV5-5	TRBJ2-7	CASRNGTGGPSWYEQYF	TGTGCCAGCAGAAATGGGACAGGGGGACCCAGTTGGTACGAGCAGTACTTC
TRBD2	NA	TRBV9	TRBJ2-3	CASSVGGGGTDTQYF	TGTGCCAGCAGCGTAGGCGGGGGGGGCACAGATACGCAGTATTTT
NA	once	TRBV4-2	TRBJ1-2	CASSQVMAGAKNGYTF	TGTGCCAGCAGCCAAGTTATGGCGGGGGCGAAGAATGGCTACACCTTC
TRBD1	NA	TRBV28	TRBJ1-2	CASSAGDRADYGYTF	TGTGCCAGCAGTGCAGGTGACAGGGCTGACTATGGCTACACCTTC
NA	NA	TRBV7-7	TRBJ2-2	CASSLGRNTGELFF	TGTGCCAGCAGCTTAGGCAGGAACACCGGGGAGCTGTTTTTT
NA	NA	TRBV7-2	TRBJ2-7	CASSLGLASSYEQYF	TGTGCCAGCAGCTTAGGGTTAGCGTCCTCCTACGAGCAGTACTTC
NA	NA	TRBV7-2	TRBJ2-3	CASSLGFGDTQYF	TGTGCCAGCAGCTTAGGATTCGGGGATACGCAGTATTTT
TRBD2	NA	TRBV9	TRBJ2-3	CASSVEAGGRDTQYF	TGTGCCAGCAGCGTAGAAGCGGGAGGGAGGGATACGCAGTATTTT
NA	few	TRBV4-2	TRBJ2-2	CASSQVIHTGELFF	TGTGCCAGCAGCCAAGTAATCCACACCGGGGAGCTGTTTTTT